This T cell receptor (beta chain) was identified in a study of T cells and Merkel cell carcinoma outcomes. Study-level points and caveats: Reportedly, T-cell repertoire with density predicts Merkel cell carcinoma outcomes.

As concerns this clone: No antigen is known for it.

Sequencing was performed with immunoSEQ multiplex PCR; in TCRdb, only in-frame clones are kept and a portion is missing. Of some 15,000 clones in the sample, roughly 79% were seen once. The TCR was taken from a human donor with Merkel cell carcinoma. The specimen sequenced was tumor tissue from Merkel cell carcinoma.

In nucleotides, the CDR3 is TGTGCCAGCAGTTTATGGGGACAGGGGGATGGCTACACCTTC. Protein sequence: CASSLWGQGDGYTF. The chain employs TRBV28 and TRBJ1-2; 11 nucleotides line up with TRBD1. CDR3 length: 14 amino acids. Germline CDR1 reads MDHEN; CDR2 reads SYDVKM. V was pared by 0 bases and J by 6 bases, with 0 bases of the junction left unmatched.